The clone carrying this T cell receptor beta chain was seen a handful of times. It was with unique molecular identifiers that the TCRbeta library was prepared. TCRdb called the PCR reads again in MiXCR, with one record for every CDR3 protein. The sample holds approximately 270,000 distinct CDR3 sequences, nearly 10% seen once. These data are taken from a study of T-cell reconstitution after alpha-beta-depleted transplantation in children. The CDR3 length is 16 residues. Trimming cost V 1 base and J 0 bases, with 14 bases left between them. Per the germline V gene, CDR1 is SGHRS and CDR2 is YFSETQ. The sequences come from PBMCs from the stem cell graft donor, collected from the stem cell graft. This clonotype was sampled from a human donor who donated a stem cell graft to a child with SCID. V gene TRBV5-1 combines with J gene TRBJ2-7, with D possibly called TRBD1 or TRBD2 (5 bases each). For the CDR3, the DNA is TGCGCCAGCAGCTTGTCGGGACGTGGGAGCTCCTACGAGCAGTACTTC. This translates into CASSLSGRGSSYEQYF.